This is a list of T cell receptor beta chains from one sample in a study of blood T cell repertoires in COVID-19. The data were produced by immunoSEQ multiplex PCR, yet TCRdb's version contains in-frame clones alone and is incomplete. The repertoire holds a few hundred thousand clones, just over 90% seen once, with about 0.86% in the top ten. The sequenced sample was PBMCs or T cells enriched from blood (not recorded which). The source of these receptors is a woman between 40 and 55 years old who had been exposed to COVID-19. Each CDR3 is given with its conserved first and last residue. The D gene is left open where the match is weak. Clone size appears in some rows only: once, few, many, or a class for an expanded clone.

V gene	CDR3 length	clone size	J gene	D gene	CDR3 protein	CDR3 DNA
TRBV2	15	.	TRBJ1-2	TRBD1	CASSGTGGAISGYTF	TGTGCCAGCAGCGGGACAGGGGGCGCGATCAGTGGCTACACCTTC
TRBV4-3	13	few	TRBJ1-1	.	CASSQRRGGIAFF	TGCGCCAGCAGCCAACGACGCGGGGGTATAGCTTTCTTT
TRBV7-3	13	few	TRBJ2-2	.	CASSLKAPGELFF	TGTGCCAGCAGCTTAAAAGCGCCCGGGGAGCTGTTTTTT
TRBV5-5	17	once	TRBJ1-2	.	CASSLFAPLGDTGGYTF	TGTGCCAGCAGCTTATTCGCCCCGTTGGGCGACACTGGCGGCTACACCTTC
TRBV9	15	.	TRBJ2-1	TRBD1	CASSVVTGSGNEQFF	TGTGCCAGCAGCGTAGTGACAGGGTCTGGCAATGAGCAGTTCTTC
TRBV15	12	.	TRBJ1-2	TRBD1	CAISDRGIGYTF	TGTGCCATCTCAGACAGGGGTATCGGCTACACCTTC
TRBV29-1	12	once	TRBJ1-2	.	CSVKEPTVGYTF	TGCAGCGTTAAGGAGCCCACGGTAGGCTACACCTTC
TRBV5-4	16	.	TRBJ2-2	TRBD2	CASSLGLAGNTGELFF	TGTGCCAGCAGCTTGGGACTAGCGGGTAACACCGGGGAGCTGTTTTTT
TRBV7-9	14	.	TRBJ2-1	.	CASSFTSSYNEQFF	TGTGCCAGCAGCTTTACGAGCTCCTACAATGAGCAGTTCTTC
TRBV6-2/TRBV6-3	14	.	TRBJ2-1	TRBD2	CASSYLGRYNEQFF	TGTGCCAGCAGTTATCTCGGGAGGTACAATGAGCAGTTCTTC
TRBV11-2	13	.	TRBJ2-7	.	CASSPQIPYEQYF	TGTGCCAGCAGCCCACAGATACCCTACGAGCAGTACTTC
TRBV7-9	14	few	TRBJ1-6	TRBD1	CATPGGKGNSPLHF	TGTGCCACCCCAGGGGGCAAAGGTAATTCACCCCTCCACTTT
TRBV4-1	13	.	TRBJ1-2	.	CASSQPRVDGYTF	TGCGCCAGCAGCCAACCCAGGGTGGATGGCTACACCTTC
TRBV18	14	.	TRBJ1-2	.	CASSPADKNYGYTF	TGTGCCAGCTCACCGGCGGACAAAAACTATGGCTACACCTTC
TRBV2	15	.	TRBJ1-5	TRBD1	CASSERGGEMGPQHF	TGTGCCAGCAGTGAACGAGGGGGCGAAATGGGGCCCCAGCATTTT
TRBV6-1	17	.	TRBJ1-6	TRBD1	CASSEYTGESYNSPLHF	TGTGCCAGCAGTGAATATACAGGGGAGTCCTATAATTCACCCCTCCACTTT
TRBV5-1	13	.	TRBJ1-1	.	CASSLAGITEAFF	TGCGCCAGCAGCCTTGCAGGAATAACTGAAGCTTTCTTT
TRBV2	13	.	TRBJ1-5	.	CACAGDSNQPQHF	TGTGCCTGCGCAGGGGATAGCAATCAGCCCCAGCATTTT
TRBV12-3/TRBV12-4	12	.	TRBJ2-7	TRBD1	CAPDRVLGEQYF	TGTGCTCCCGACAGGGTTCTAGGCGAGCAGTACTTC
TRBV23-1	16	.	TRBJ2-2	.	CASSQSERSNTGELFF	TGCGCCAGCAGTCAATCGGAGAGATCGAACACCGGGGAGCTGTTTTTT
TRBV7-2	13	.	TRBJ1-5	.	CASSLELGQPQHF	TGTGCCAGCAGCTTAGAGCTAGGTCAGCCCCAGCATTTT
TRBV27	11	.	TRBJ1-1	.	CASSTGSEAFF	TGTGCCAGCAGTACAGGGTCTGAAGCTTTCTTT
TRBV5-1	19	few	TRBJ1-2	TRBD1	CASSLGASGQEKSRYGYTF	TGCGCCAGCAGCTTGGGTGCCTCGGGACAGGAAAAATCGCGCTATGGCTACACCTTC
TRBV5-5	14	.	TRBJ1-1	TRBD1	CASKTGGSNTEAFF	TGTGCCAGCAAGACAGGGGGATCGAACACTGAAGCTTTCTTT
TRBV5-1	14	.	TRBJ1-2	TRBD1	CASSLGRTGNGYTF	TGCGCCAGCAGCTTGGGTAGGACAGGAAATGGCTACACCTTC
TRBV9	16	.	TRBJ1-6	.	CASSVAGGGRNSPLHF	TGTGCCAGCAGCGTAGCGGGGGGTGGACGTAATTCACCCCTCCACTTT
TRBV7-9	14	few	TRBJ1-1	.	CASSREAGLAEAFF	TGTGCCAGCAGCCGAGAGGCTGGTTTGGCTGAAGCTTTCTTT
TRBV7-6	16	.	TRBJ2-1	TRBD2	CASSLTSGSLYNEQFF	TGTGCCAGCAGCTTGACTAGCGGGAGCCTGTACAATGAGCAGTTCTTC
TRBV3-1/TRBV3-2	14	once	TRBJ2-7	.	CASSPPDKTYEQYF	TGTGCCAGCAGCCCTCCGGACAAAACCTACGAGCAGTACTTC
TRBV3-1/TRBV3-2	13	.	TRBJ1-4	.	CASSRQGSEKLFF	TGTGCCAGCAGCCGGCAGGGGAGTGAAAAACTGTTTTTT
TRBV27	12	.	TRBJ1-2	.	CASTTGGRGYTF	TGTGCCAGCACCACCGGGGGGCGCGGCTACACCTTC
TRBV6-5	14	.	TRBJ2-7	TRBD1	CASSPLRGRDEQYF	TGTGCCAGCAGCCCCCTCAGGGGGCGAGACGAGCAGTACTTC
TRBV6-2/TRBV6-3	17	.	TRBJ1-5	.	CASSYLPRPNLHQPQHF	TGTGCCAGCAGTTACCTACCCAGGCCAAACCTTCATCAGCCCCAGCATTTT
TRBV15	14	.	TRBJ1-3	.	CATSSYRAGNTIYF	TGTGCCACCAGCAGCTACAGGGCTGGAAACACCATATATTTT
TRBV11-2	16	.	TRBJ1-5	.	CASSLVDTNPNQPQHF	TGTGCCAGCAGCTTAGTGGACACCAATCCCAATCAGCCCCAGCATTTT
TRBV11-3	14	.	TRBJ1-5	.	CASSFSGSNQPQHF	TGTGCCAGCAGCTTTTCAGGTAGCAATCAGCCCCAGCATTTT
TRBV6-1	14	.	TRBJ1-5	TRBD1	CASSQTGEVQPQHF	TGTGCCAGCAGCCAGACAGGGGAGGTTCAGCCCCAGCATTTT
TRBV5-6	15	.	TRBJ1-1	.	CASSLLEGFGTEAFF	TGTGCCAGCAGCTTGTTGGAGGGCTTTGGGACTGAAGCTTTCTTT
TRBV5-1	14	.	TRBJ1-2	TRBD1	CASSFRDRAYGYTF	TGCGCCAGCAGCTTCAGGGACAGGGCCTATGGCTACACCTTC
TRBV7-9	14	.	TRBJ2-1	TRBD2	CASSLRGLAGEQFF	TGTGCCAGCAGCTTAAGGGGACTAGCGGGTGAGCAGTTCTTC
TRBV30	17	.	TRBJ1-2	TRBD1	CAWSEGGTGEANYGYTF	TGTGCCTGGAGCGAGGGGGGTACAGGGGAGGCTAACTATGGCTACACCTTC
TRBV5-4	15	once	TRBJ1-6	TRBD1	CASSTGQGAASPLHF	TGTGCCAGCAGCACTGGACAGGGGGCGGCCTCACCCCTCCACTTT
TRBV24-1	16	.	TRBJ2-1	.	CATSDTYPSSYNEQFF	TGTGCCACCAGTGACACCTATCCTAGCTCCTACAATGAGCAGTTCTTC
TRBV5-6	14	.	TRBJ1-4	TRBD1	CASSSTGVGEKLFF	TGTGCCAGCAGCTCCACAGGGGTGGGTGAAAAACTGTTTTTT
TRBV25-1	15	.	TRBJ1-1	TRBD1	CASIAGKGAITRAFF	TGTGCCAGCATCGCAGGAAAGGGGGCTATTACGAGAGCTTTCTTT
TRBV19	14	once	TRBJ1-1	TRBD1	CASRERQGNTEAFF	TGTGCCAGTAGGGAAAGACAGGGGAACACTGAAGCTTTCTTT
TRBV7-8	12	.	TRBJ1-6	.	CASSPDSRPLHF	TGTGCCAGCAGCCCTGACAGTAGACCCCTCCACTTT
TRBV5-6	15	.	TRBJ2-5	TRBD1	CASSPGQNLGETQYF	TGTGCCAGCAGCCCGGGACAGAACTTAGGGGAGACCCAGTACTTC
TRBV6-5	15	.	TRBJ1-6	.	CASNEVLGRNSPLHF	TGTGCCAGCAACGAGGTCCTCGGCCGCAATTCACCCCTCCACTTT
TRBV9	18	once	TRBJ1-2	TRBD1	CASSVDLFGQATNYGYTF	TGTGCCAGCAGCGTAGACTTGTTCGGACAGGCGACGAACTATGGCTACACCTTC
TRBV7-9	12	.	TRBJ2-1	TRBD1	CASSGDRVGQFF	TGTGCCAGCTCCGGAGACAGGGTAGGGCAGTTCTTC
TRBV18	15	.	TRBJ2-3	.	CASSPRAASTDTQYF	TGTGCCAGCTCACCTAGAGCGGCTAGCACAGATACGCAGTATTTT
TRBV7-2	15	.	TRBJ2-5	TRBD2	CASSLGGLAGETQYF	TGTGCCAGCAGCTTAGGGGGACTAGCGGGAGAGACCCAGTACTTC
TRBV18	12	.	TRBJ1-1	.	CASSLVSEGAFF	TGTGCCAGCTCACTAGTTTCAGAGGGAGCTTTCTTT
TRBV9	16	once	TRBJ1-4	TRBD1	CASSQGQGFPNEKLFF	TGTGCCAGCAGCCAGGGACAGGGTTTCCCTAATGAAAAACTGTTTTTT
TRBV7-9	15	.	TRBJ1-2	TRBD1	CASSRSGTGQNRYTF	TGTGCCAGCAGCCGAAGCGGGACAGGGCAAAACCGCTACACCTTC
TRBV2	15	.	TRBJ1-1	TRBD1	CASRPDRGGGTEAFF	TGTGCCAGCAGACCTGACAGGGGAGGCGGGACTGAAGCTTTCTTT
TRBV7-2	17	.	TRBJ1-6	TRBD1	CASSFRDRGSYNSPLHF	TGTGCCAGCAGCTTCCGGGACAGGGGCTCCTATAATTCACCCCTCCACTTT
TRBV4-1	16	.	TRBJ1-4	.	CASSHLRSATNEKLFF	TGCGCCAGCAGCCACCTACGGAGTGCAACTAATGAAAAACTGTTTTTT
TRBV11-3	19	.	TRBJ2-3	.	CASSLIRTANPWGTDTQYF	TGTGCCAGCAGCTTGATACGAACAGCTAACCCCTGGGGCACAGATACGCAGTATTTT